The clone carrying this T cell receptor (beta chain) occurred a few times. Its antigen is not known. TCRdb fed the RACE reads into MiXCR, producing one record per CDR3 protein. This table holds 250,000 or so distinct CDR3 sequences, about 7.7% found once. This sample was taken from a study of human T cells and chemical hapten exposure. Study information: Small volume differences among pooled libraries mainly caused per-sample TCR yield variation. Study-wide findings and caveats: Controls formed significantly fewer large CDR3 similarity clusters than expanded TCRs did. It should be noted that donors had alopecia, so their immune response may differ from healthy people's.

V shed 1 base and J 4 bases; nucleotides not matched to a gene: 3. Looked up from germline, CDR1 is MNHEY and CDR2 is SVGEGT. The CDR3 has 15 amino acids. Time point meaning: pre-sensitization, week 0. As for treatment: therapeutic diphenylcyclopropenone sensitization with weekly scalp DPC. The sample was whole blood, taken in connection with sensitization to the hapten diphenylcyclopropenone (DPC). The receptor comes from a man between 18 and 29 years old with alopecia areata. Some clones in this sample may be carry-over from other donors' samples. J is TRBJ2-2 and V is TRBV6-2 or TRBV6-3; 7 bases match TRBD2. CDR3 protein: CASSYWEGSTGELFF. The CDR3 coding sequence is TGTGCCAGCAGTTACTGGGAGGGAAGCACCGGGGAGCTGTTTTTT.